One and the same sample provided the 11 T cell receptor beta chains below, sequenced in a study of OX40 agonist ivuxolimab in advanced cancers. Assay: immunoSEQ multiplex PCR; the TCRdb copy retains only in-frame clones and omits some. This sample has tens of thousands of clones, with 80% found just once. Sample: CD4+ or CD8+ T cells sorted from blood, taken in a trial of the OX40 agonist ivuxolimab. Receptors were obtained from an adult with an advanced solid tumor such as melanoma, head and neck, liver or kidney cancer.

This chain joins TRBV6-1 and TRBJ2-3; D is unresolved. Trimming pared 7 bases from V and 0 bases from J, leaving 8 bases between. Germline CDR1 reads MNHNS; CDR2 reads SASEGT. CDR3 length equals 13 residues. The DNA for the CDR3 is TGTGCCAGCACTCTGACGAGCACAGATACGCAGTATTTT. Protein product: CASTLTSTDTQYF.

V and J are TRBV6-5 and TRBJ2-7, with 8 bases fitting TRBD2. The CDR3 contains 15 residues. V was clipped by 0 bases and J by 6 bases; unmatched bases: 7. From germline, CDR1 is MNHEY and CDR2 SVGAGI. The CDR3 spells CASSYSLAGPLEQYF. CDR3 nucleotide sequence: TGTGCCAGCAGTTACTCTTTAGCGGGGCCTCTCGAGCAGTACTTC.

The chain employs TRBV6-6 and TRBJ2-7; D gene ambiguous. The CDR3 is made up of 13 amino acids. Germline V gene data show CDR1 as MNHNY and CDR2 as SVGAGI (reference sequence). V gave up 2 bases and J gave up 5 bases, with 10 bases separating them. Here the CDR3 DNA reads TGTGCCAGCAGTTACGCTGTGGGGAACGAGCAGTACTTC. Protein product: CASSYAVGNEQYF.

The chain combines TRBV4-3 with TRBJ2-6; 8 bases fit TRBD1. The CDR3 has 16 amino acids. V lost 4 bases, J lost 4 bases, and 6 bases stayed unmatched. Per the germline V gene, CDR1 is LGHNA and CDR2 is YSLEER. The CDR3 loop reads CASSPGGPPGANVLTF. CDR3 in DNA: TGCGCCAGCAGCCCAGGGGGCCCTCCGGGGGCCAACGTCCTGACTTTC.

The chain recombines TRBV27 with TRBJ2-3, with D perhaps matching TRBD1 or TRBD2 (5 bases each). The CDR3 runs 15 residues. Germline CDR1 is MNHEY and CDR2 is SMNVEV (reference sequence). The V end was cut by 10 bases, the J end by 0 bases, with 17 bases between. CDR3 sequence reads: CATTPRGASTDTQYF. The CDR3 DNA reads TGTGCCACCACCCCAAGGGGAGCCAGCACAGATACGCAGTATTTT.

This clone has just one count. The chain couples TRBV14 to TRBJ2-7; D may be TRBD2 (7 bases). Germline V gene sequence: CDR1 SGHDN, CDR2 FVKESK. The CDR3 runs to 20 residues. Trimming pared 0 bases from V and 6 bases from J, leaving 30 bases between. The DNA of the CDR3 is TGTGCCAGCAGCCAAGAAGAAAGGGTGTGGCGGGGGCGCAAAATCGGCGAGCAGTACTTC. This encodes CASSQEERVWRGRKIGEQYF.

The CDR3 reads CASSPLGGSYNEQFF. Written as DNA, the CDR3 is TGTGCCAGCAGCCCCCTCGGGGGGTCCTACAATGAGCAGTTCTTC. The genes are TRBV7-2 and TRBJ2-1; 7 nucleotides align to TRBD2. CDR3 length equals 15 residues. Germline CDR1 reads SGHTA; CDR2 reads FQGNSA. V lost 5 bases and J lost 1; bases outside the gene matches: 5. Complete variable domain (other parts from reference TRBV7-2 and TRBJ2-1): GAGVSQSPSNKVTEKGKDVELRCDPISGHTALYWYRQSLGQGLEFLIYFQGNSAPDKSGLPSDRFSAERTGGSVSTLTIQRTQQEDSAVYLCASSPLGGSYNEQFFGPGTRLTVL.

This chain links TRBV19 with TRBJ1-1, with a possible D match to TRBD1 (5 bases). The V end lost 3 bases, the J end lost 0 bases, and 11 bases lay between the germline ends. The CDR3 has 15 residues. In germline, CDR1 is LNHDA, CDR2 SQIVND (reference sequence). The CDR3 sequence is CASSMLVRVNTEAFF. The DNA for the CDR3 is TGTGCCAGTAGTATGTTGGTCAGGGTGAACACTGAAGCTTTCTTT. Based on the CDR3 plus reference TRBV19 and TRBJ1-1, the full variable domain is DGGITQSPKYLFRKEGQNVTLSCEQNLNHDAMYWYRQDPGQGLRLIYYSQIVNDFQKGDIAEGYSVSREKKESFPLTVTSAQKNPTAFYLCASSMLVRVNTEAFFGQGTRLTVV.

CDR3 coding DNA: TGTGCCAGCAGTTCACGGGTTTTTGCTGAAGCTTTCTTT. It encodes CASSSRVFAEAFF. This chain joins TRBV2 and TRBJ1-1; D not resolved. The CDR3 runs to 13 residues. With 5 bases removed from V and 6 bases from J, the gap between germline ends came to 13 bases. The germline V gene encodes CDR1 SNHLY and CDR2 FYNNEI.

The chain links TRBV6-1 to TRBJ1-1; the D gene is possibly TRBD1 (5 bases). This CDR3 region has 13 residues. CDR1 is MNHNS, CDR2 SASEGT, per germline. Trimming took off 6 bases at V and 1 base at J, with 9 bases between the two ends. CDR3 loop: CASRTTENTEAFF. In DNA, the CDR3 is TGTGCCAGCAGGACGACAGAGAACACTGAAGCTTTCTTT.

This clone rates as medium-sized. The genes are TRBV27 and TRBJ2-7, with 8 positions matching TRBD1. Germline CDR1 is MNHEY and CDR2 is SMNVEV (reference sequence). J gave up 4 bases and V 6 bases, and 17 bases lay outside the gene matches. The CDR3 contains 17 residues. The CDR3 DNA follows: TGTGCCAGCAGCCTAAGGGAACCGAGGACAGGGCCGTACGAGCAGTACTTC. Its translation is CASSLREPRTGPYEQYF.